What follows are 19 T cell receptor beta chains derived from one specimen sequenced in a study of T cells after yellow fever vaccination. Using its own MiXCR run on the 5' RACE reads, TCRdb lists one record per CDR3 protein. Of some 350,000 distinct CDR3 sequences detected, approximately 4% appear once; the ten largest clones hold just under 25%. The specimen comprised PBMCs, sampled 5 days after the yellow fever booster vaccination. Receptors were obtained from a man younger than 30 who received the YFV17D yellow fever vaccine.

Ten or more counts support this clonotype. The germline gene is not matched at one end of the junction; a read error may be the cause. The chain has TRBV5-1 and TRBJ2-5, with a tentative D call TRBD1 (5 bases). CDR3 length: 13 amino acids. Germline V gene sequence: CDR1 SGHRS, CDR2 YFSETQ. The CDR3 DNA sequence: TGTGCCAGCAGCTTAGGGGCAGGGGAGACCCAGTACTTC. It specifies CASSLGAGETQYF.

The chain is built from TRBV4-3 and TRBJ2-1, with TRBD2 matching 9 bases. Trimming removed 0 bases from V and 5 bases from J; junction bases left unmatched: 8. Germline V gene lookup returns CDR1 LGHNA and CDR2 YSLEER. This CDR3 has 17 residues. The CDR3 protein is CASSQDWNSGSHNEQFF. For the CDR3, the DNA is TGCGCCAGCAGCCAAGATTGGAATAGCGGGAGCCACAATGAGCAGTTCTTC.

The chain employs TRBV5-1 and TRBJ1-1; D not resolved. CDR1 SGHRS and CDR2 YFSETQ come from the germline V gene. The V end was cut by 3 bases, the J end by 6 bases, with 15 bases between. The CDR3 consists of 14 residues. The DNA for the CDR3 is TGCGCCAGCAGCTATGACCGGGTGAGGGCTGAAGCTTTCTTT. It is translated as CASSYDRVRAEAFF.

This clonotype was detected ten times or more. This chain connects TRBV6-6 to TRBJ2-3; 9 positions agree with TRBD2. Germline CDR1 reads MNHNY; CDR2 reads SVGAGI (reference sequence). The CDR3 is made up of 14 amino acids. With 7 bases clipped from V and 4 bases from J, the junction kept 6 bases outside the gene matches. CDR3 sequence (DNA): TGTGCCAGCAAGCTAGCGGGGTCCGCAGATACGCAGTATTTT. Translation: CASKLAGSADTQYF.

The chain employs TRBV4-1 and TRBJ1-1; D unclear. CDR3 length: 15 residues. V lost 1 base and J 0 bases, leaving 9 bases between the germline ends. CDR1 MGHRA and CDR2 YSYEKL come from the germline V gene. The CDR3 sequence is CASSQVERMNTEAFF. CDR3 in DNA: TGCGCCAGCAGCCAAGTGGAACGGATGAACACTGAAGCTTTCTTT.

This clonotype was found many times. The rearrangement links TRBV10-3 to TRBJ2-5, with 7 bases identical to TRBD1. V was clipped by 11 bases and J by 5 bases; unmatched bases: 8. CDR1 and CDR2 (germline): ENHRY, SYGVKD. The CDR3 totals 12 residues. In DNA, the CDR3 is TGTGCCGTACAGGGGTCTGGGGAGACCCAGTACTTC. Translating it yields CAVQGSGETQYF.

This clonotype was counted only a few times. The chain combines TRBV18 with TRBJ2-1, with no clear D. This CDR3 is built from 15 residues. Trimming stripped 3 bases from V and 6 bases from J, with 15 bases between. Per germline, CDR1 KGHSH and CDR2 LQKENI. CDR3 region: CASSPSHQVTNEQFF. CDR3 nucleotides: TGTGCCAGCTCACCCTCTCATCAGGTGACCAATGAGCAGTTCTTC.

Only a few counts were recorded for this clonotype. The chain combines TRBV11-2 with TRBJ2-1; 12 bases match TRBD2. The CDR3 runs 15 residues. V shed 6 bases and J 7 bases; nucleotides not matched to a gene: 7. Looked up from germline, CDR1 is SGHAT and CDR2 is FQNNGV. The CDR3 bases are TGTGCCAGCAGGGACCTAGCGGGGGGGTGGAATGAGCAGTTCTTC. Translated, it gives CASRDLAGGWNEQFF. The whole variable domain, remainder taken from reference TRBV11-2 and TRBJ2-1, is EAGVAQSPRYKIIEKRQSVAFWCNPISGHATLYWYQQILGQGPKLLIQFQNNGVVDDSQLPKDRFSAERLKGVDSTLKIQPAKLEDSAVYLCASRDLAGGWNEQFFGPGTRLTVL.

This clonotype was observed at least ten times. The chain carries TRBV18 and TRBJ2-5, with D hard to call. V shed 5 bases and J shed 5 bases, with 15 bases lying between them. Germline CDR1 reads KGHSH; CDR2 reads LQKENI. The CDR3 extends over 14 amino acids. The CDR3 loop reads CASSSGSVWETQYF. The CDR3 DNA follows: TGTGCCAGCTCATCGGGCTCAGTCTGGGAGACCCAGTACTTC.

In this sample, this clonotype turned up a few times. This chain connects TRBV7-9 to TRBJ1-3; TRBD1 is a possible D gene (5 bases). The CDR3 loop spans 14 amino acids. CDR1 and CDR2 (germline): SEHNR, FQNEAQ (reference sequence). Trimming took off 0 bases at V and 4 bases at J, with 7 bases between the two ends. CDR3 amino acids: CASSLAAGGNTIYF. The CDR3 region has the DNA TGTGCCAGCAGCTTAGCGGCAGGGGGAAACACCATATATTTT. The full variable domain, in which reference TRBV7-9 and TRBJ1-3 provide the parts outside the CDR3, is DTGVSQNPRHKITKRGQNVTFRCDPISEHNRLYWYRQTLGQGPEFLTYFQNEAQLEKSRLLSDRFSAERPKGSFSTLEIQRTEQGDSAMYLCASSLAAGGNTIYFGEGSWLTVV.

This clonotype has more than one count but fewer than ten. The rearrangement joins TRBV18 to TRBJ1-1, with D hard to call. The germline V gene has CDR1 KGHSH and CDR2 LQKENI. This CDR3 spans 14 amino acids. V lost 2 bases and J 4 bases, leaving 11 bases between the germline ends. Here the CDR3 reads CASSPFQALTEAFF. DNA of the CDR3: TGTGCCAGCTCACCATTCCAGGCCCTCACTGAAGCTTTCTTT.

This clonotype was seen more than once but under ten times. CDR3 DNA sequence: TGTGCCAGCAGCGGAAGACCGGGACGCCACTACGAGCAGTACGTC. Encoded protein: CASSGRPGRHYEQYV. The chain carries TRBV21-1 and TRBJ2-7; TRBD1 reflects the table's D call only, with no check against the DNA. TRBV21-1 constitutes a pseudogene. This CDR3 region has 15 residues.

This rearrangement joins TRBV29-1 to TRBJ1-4, with TRBD1 as a possible D gene (6 bases). Germline lookup yields CDR1 SQVTM and CDR2 ANQGSEA. The CDR3 is 14 residues long. V was clipped by 4 bases and J by 0 bases, with 9 bases between them. The CDR3 sequence is CSVGGTPTNEKLFF. In DNA form, the CDR3 reads TGCAGCGTTGGGGGGACACCAACTAATGAAAAACTGTTTTTT.

This clonotype was seen at least ten times. CDR3 protein: CASSLTSGAEDTQYF. DNA for the CDR3: TGTGCCAGCAGCTTAACTAGCGGGGCTGAAGATACGCAGTATTTT. The chain carries TRBV7-9 and TRBJ2-3; 10 bases map to TRBD2. The CDR3 has 15 residues. V lost 2 bases to trimming and J lost 5 bases; unmatched junction nucleotides: 4. CDR1 SEHNR and CDR2 FQNEAQ come from the germline V gene (reference sequence).

This clonotype showed up just a few times. J is TRBJ1-5 and V is TRBV12-3 or TRBV12-4; D remains ambiguous. Trimming took 2 bases from V and 10 from J, leaving 9 bases between them. The CDR3 covers 12 residues. The CDR3 reads CASSLPRRPQHF. The CDR3 coding sequence is TGTGCCAGCAGTTTACCGAGACGACCCCAGCATTTT.

J is TRBJ1-2 and V is TRBV28; D call uncertain. Germline V gives CDR1 MDHEN, CDR2 SYDVKM. The CDR3 runs to 13 residues. Deletions cut 7 bases from V and 4 bases from J, with 13 bases between. CDR3 sequence (DNA): TGTGCCAGCAACCCCATCCGTGTCTATGGCTACACCTTC. Translating it yields CASNPIRVYGYTF.

The sample holds a few counts of this clonotype. The chain employs TRBV19 and TRBJ1-1; TRBD1 agrees at 7 bases. CDR3 size: 15 residues. The germline CDR1 and CDR2 sequences are LNHDA and SQIVND (reference sequence). V shed 5 bases, J shed 4 bases, and the junction held 10 bases outside the gene matches. CDR3 in amino acids: CASSEQTGTGTEAFF. The CDR3 nucleotides are TGTGCCAGTAGTGAACAGACAGGGACTGGCACTGAAGCTTTCTTT.

This clonotype has a handful of counts. The CDR3 coding sequence is TGTGCCAGCAGCAGGATAAAGATGGGGGGAGAGACCCAGTACTTC. It encodes CASSRIKMGGETQYF. The rearrangement uses TRBV7-2 and TRBJ2-5; TRBD2 might be the D (6 bases). The germline gives CDR1 SGHTA, CDR2 FQGNSA. The CDR3 has 15 amino acids. V gave up 5 bases and J gave up 4 bases, with 17 bases separating them.

This chain uses TRBV5-1 with TRBJ2-2, with D unresolved. CDR1 and CDR2 from the germline V gene are SGHRS and YFSETQ. This CDR3 is built from 14 residues. Trimming took 4 bases from V and 4 from J, leaving 11 bases between them. The CDR3 here is CASSPFGRTGELFF. CDR3 bases: TGCGCCAGCAGCCCGTTTGGTCGCACCGGGGAGCTGTTTTTT.